The entry below gives a single TCR beta chain sequence along with its context. The antigen is undetermined. V gave up 8 bases and J gave up 2 bases, with 9 bases separating them. Looked up from germline, CDR1 is MNHEY and CDR2 is SVGAGI. The CDR3 runs 12 residues. These data come from a study of cytomegalovirus exposure and HLA in healthy donors. About the research overall: The approximately 110 validation repertoires used a platform that matched the one used for the 550 to 800 first-cohort repertoires, as a later analysis reported.

Study-level findings and limits: TCR clusters originating in the first cohort tended to co-occur in the 120 validation repertoires, according to a later analysis. A few chains linked to CMV were shown in vitro to be specific for CMV antigens.

The assay was immunoSEQ multiplex PCR, and TCRdb's table has in-frame clones only and misses some. This sample has tens of thousands of clones; almost 97% occur once, and the top ten carry 1.6%. The receptor was isolated from a man between 18 and 29 years old in good health and CMV-seropositive. The chain joins TRBV6-5 to TRBJ1-2, with D unclear. The sequenced material came from PBMCs. In nucleotides, the CDR3 is TGTGCCAGCTCTGGGCCGAACTATGGCTACACCTTC. It encodes CASSGPNYGYTF.